This T cell receptor (beta chain) was recorded in a study of blood T cell repertoires in COVID-19. Study-wide context: COVID-19 samples from acute and convalescent phases originated in the United States, Italy and Spain.

The ends lost 2 bases at V and 5 bases at J; junction bases unmatched: 3. Germline V gives CDR1 MNHEY, CDR2 SMNVEV (reference sequence). The CDR3 length is 14 residues. Here immunoSEQ multiplex PCR was the method, and the copy in TCRdb shows in-frame clones only, minus some. The sample holds 90,000 to 130,000 clones, approximately 88% seen once. The sequenced sample consisted of peripheral blood. The chain combines TRBV27 with TRBJ1-1, with 9 bases aligning to TRBD1. The origin of this receptor is a human donor in a cohort sampled during active COVID-19. The CDR3 sequence is CASSLQQGATEAFF. CDR3 bases: TGTGCCAGCAGTTTACAACAGGGGGCTACTGAAGCTTTCTTT.